One sample yielded the 4 T cell receptor beta chains listed below, sequenced in a study of blood T cell repertoires in COVID-19. TCRdb keeps only in-frame clones here, not all; method: immunoSEQ multiplex PCR. The table records 30,000 to 40,000 clones, more than 80% of them present only once. The specimen was peripheral blood. These receptors were obtained from a man in his 60s with active or convalescent COVID-19.

The chain employs TRBV2 and TRBJ1-5; D unclear. The CDR3 contains 14 residues. The V end lost 6 bases, the J end lost 2 bases, and 11 bases lay between the germline ends. Germline V gene lookup returns CDR1 SNHLY and CDR2 FYNNEI. Here the CDR3 reads CASRRSGGNQPQHF. Here the CDR3 DNA reads TGTGCCAGCAGGCGATCGGGAGGCAATCAGCCCCAGCATTTT.

This chain joins TRBV18 and TRBJ2-3; D is unresolved. Looked up from germline, CDR1 is KGHSH and CDR2 is LQKENI. The CDR3 has 14 amino acids. Trimming took 6 bases from V and 1 from J, leaving 11 bases between them. The CDR3 nucleotides read TGTGCCAGCTCCCTTTCGTCCCGCACAGATACGCAGTATTTT. Encoded protein: CASSLSSRTDTQYF. Combining the CDR3 with reference TRBV18 and TRBJ2-3 gives the whole variable domain NAGVMQNPRHLVRRRGQEARLRCSPMKGHSHVYWYRQLPEEGLKFMVYLQKENIIDESGMPKERFSAEFPKEGPSILRIQQVVRGDSAAYFCASSLSSRTDTQYFGPGTRLTVL.

This clone was seen a single time. The gene calls are TRBV28 and TRBJ2-3, with 9 bases fitting TRBD1. This CDR3 has 18 amino acids. V dropped 1 base and J dropped 1; count of bases not matched to a gene: 9. CDR1 is MDHEN, CDR2 SYDVKM, per germline. The CDR3 DNA reads as TGTGCCAGCAGTTTATCCGGGACAGGGACTGCGGGCACAGATACGCAGTATTTT. This encodes CASSLSGTGTAGTDTQYF. Combining the CDR3 with reference TRBV28 and TRBJ2-3 gives the whole variable domain DVKVTQSSRYLVKRTGEKVFLECVQDMDHENMFWYRQDPGLGLRLIYFSYDVKMKEKGDIPEGYSVSREKKERFSLILESASTNQTSMYLCASSLSGTGTAGTDTQYFGPGTRLTVL.

This chain joins TRBV2 and TRBJ1-5, with 9 bases fitting TRBD1. The CDR3 is 15 amino acids. V shed 6 bases, J shed 4 bases, and the junction held 7 bases outside the gene matches. The germline CDR1 and CDR2 sequences are SNHLY and FYNNEI. The CDR3: CASSAGTGLNQPQHF. In DNA form, the CDR3 reads TGTGCCAGCAGCGCCGGGACAGGGCTGAATCAGCCCCAGCATTTT.